This T cell receptor (beta chain) was sequenced for a study of blood T cell repertoires in COVID-19. Study summary: Donors in the United States, Italy and Spain gave samples during acute or convalescent COVID-19. The cDNA or gDNA used as material had been derived from T cells, B-cell-depleted T cells, or PBMCs.

Original data processing: Amplification with reference gene primers provided the estimates of nucleated cell counts. TCRdb's copy holds only in-frame clones and misses some; the assay was immunoSEQ multiplex PCR. From that table come the V and J calls and clone size; the DNA was used to work out D and trimming. The repertoire consists of 150,000 to 180,000 clones, with roughly 89% occurring once and the leading ten covering approximately 0.59%. Trimming removed 4 bases from V and 0 bases from J, with 11 bases in between. CDR1 is SQVTM and CDR2 is ANQGSEA in the germline V gene. The CDR3 has 14 residues.

The chain is built from TRBV29-1 and TRBJ2-3; D unresolved. The sample was peripheral blood. This receptor was taken from a man aged 50-60 years with acute or convalescent COVID-19. The CDR3 DNA sequence: TGCAGCGTTGGGCCAACAGCTAGCACAGATACGCAGTATTTT. Translated: CSVGPTASTDTQYF.